This T cell receptor (beta chain) appears in the sequencing data of a study of post-analysis software for immune sequencing data. In the case of this clonotype: As yet, its antigen is unknown.

General study findings and limits: Roughly five TRBV segments appeared more often in patients than in controls, and TRBV5-6, TRBV5-1 and TRBV20-1 were among these.

Every TCR beta cDNA library bore unique molecular identifiers. MiXCR, applied by TCRdb to the PCR reads, yields one record per CDR3 protein. The sample lists a few hundred thousand distinct CDR3 sequences; about a third were seen once. V was trimmed by 5 bases and J by 5 bases, leaving 19 bases between them. The CDR3 spans 16 residues. The germline gives CDR1 SEHNR, CDR2 FQNEAQ (reference sequence). This receptor was identified in a girl aged 5-17 years with multiple sclerosis. The sequenced material came from blood. The chain employs TRBV7-9 and TRBJ2-1; D unclear. The DNA for the CDR3 is TGTGCCAGCAGCATAGAATCTTACTGGATTAACAATGAGCAGTTCTTC. It is translated as CASSIESYWINNEQFF.